Reported below is one T cell receptor (beta chain). What it binds is not known. Described treatment: oral pan-JAK inhibitor, 5-10 mg twice daily. The sample is drawn from a study of CD8+ T cells in alopecia areata. Background on the study: Treated patients swallowed 5 to 10 mg of oral tofacitinib twice daily.

Investigators isolated RNA and reverse transcribed it into cDNA to act as the sequencing template. Assay used: immunoSEQ multiplex PCR; TCRdb lists only in-frame clones, some missing. The sample records 170,000 or so clones, around 58% being singletons. The germline V gene encodes CDR1 GTSNPN and CDR2 SVGIG (reference sequence). This CDR3 spans 14 amino acids. Trimming stripped 1 base from V and 2 bases from J, with 12 bases between. Whole-study results and caveats: The study found tofacitinib significantly decreased scalp clonality and expanded CD8+ clones among the top 100.

The origin of this receptor is a human donor with alopecia areata. The material was CD8+ T cells sorted from blood, obtained at week 24, from a patient treated with tofacitinib. The chain carries TRBV30 and TRBJ2-7; the D is unclear. CDR3 sequence: CAWSAVLGTYEQYF. In DNA, the CDR3 is TGTGCCTGGAGTGCGGTCTTGGGAACCTACGAGCAGTACTTC.